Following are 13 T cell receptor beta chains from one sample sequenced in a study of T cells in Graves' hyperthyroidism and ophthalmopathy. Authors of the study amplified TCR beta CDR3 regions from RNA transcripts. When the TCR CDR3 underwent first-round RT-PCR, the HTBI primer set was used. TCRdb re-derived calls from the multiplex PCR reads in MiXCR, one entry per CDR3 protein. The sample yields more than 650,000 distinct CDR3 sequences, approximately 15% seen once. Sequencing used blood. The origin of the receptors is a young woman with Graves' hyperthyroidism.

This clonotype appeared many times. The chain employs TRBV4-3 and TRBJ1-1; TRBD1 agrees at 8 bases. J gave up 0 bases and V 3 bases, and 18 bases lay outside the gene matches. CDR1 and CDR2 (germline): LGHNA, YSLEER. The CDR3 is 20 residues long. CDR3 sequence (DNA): TGCGCCAGCAGCCAGAGAGTGATGTGGACAGGGAGGGGAATGAACACTGAAGCTTTCTTT. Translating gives CASSQRVMWTGRGMNTEAFF.

CDR3 protein: CASTQGLNSPLHF. In DNA, the CDR3 is TGCGCCAGTACTCAGGGGTTAAATTCACCCCTCCACTTT. V gene TRBV4-1 combines with J gene TRBJ1-6; maybe TRBD1 (6 bases). This CDR3 is built from 13 residues. V was clipped by 9 bases and J by 7 bases, with 13 bases between them. The germline V gene has CDR1 MGHRA and CDR2 YSYEKL.

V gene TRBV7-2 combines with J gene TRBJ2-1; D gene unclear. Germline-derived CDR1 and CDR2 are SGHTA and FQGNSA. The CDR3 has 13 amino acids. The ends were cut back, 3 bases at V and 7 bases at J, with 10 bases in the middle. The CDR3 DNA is TGTGCCAGCAGCTTCACCTCGGTTAATGAGCAGTTCTTC. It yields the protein CASSFTSVNEQFF.

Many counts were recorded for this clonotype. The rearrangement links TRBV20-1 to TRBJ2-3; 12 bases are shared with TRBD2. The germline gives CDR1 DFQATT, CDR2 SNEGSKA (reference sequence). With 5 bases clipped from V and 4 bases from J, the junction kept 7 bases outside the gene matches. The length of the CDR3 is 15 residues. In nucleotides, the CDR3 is TGCAGTGCTCCGACTAGCGGGAGTTTGGCAGATACGCAGTATTTT. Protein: CSAPTSGSLADTQYF.

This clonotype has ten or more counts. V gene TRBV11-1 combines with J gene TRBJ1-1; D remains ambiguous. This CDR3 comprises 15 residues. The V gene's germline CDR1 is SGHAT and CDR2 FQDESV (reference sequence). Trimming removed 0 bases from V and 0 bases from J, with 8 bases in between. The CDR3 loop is CASSLALRMNTEAFF. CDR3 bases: TGTGCCAGCAGCTTAGCGCTACGGATGAACACTGAAGCTTTCTTT.

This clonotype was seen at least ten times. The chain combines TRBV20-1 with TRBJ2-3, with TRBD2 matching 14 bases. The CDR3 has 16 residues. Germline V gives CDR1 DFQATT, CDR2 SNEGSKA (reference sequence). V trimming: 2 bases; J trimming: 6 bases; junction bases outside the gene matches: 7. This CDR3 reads CSARRGTSGRGDTQYF. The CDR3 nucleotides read TGCAGTGCTAGAAGGGGGACTAGCGGGAGAGGGGATACGCAGTATTTT.

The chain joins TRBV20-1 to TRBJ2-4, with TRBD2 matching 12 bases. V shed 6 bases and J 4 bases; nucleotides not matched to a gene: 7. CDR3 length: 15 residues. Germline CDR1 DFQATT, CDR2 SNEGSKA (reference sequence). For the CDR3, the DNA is TGCAGTGCGATGCTAGCGGGAGGGCCTAAAAACATTCAGTACTTC. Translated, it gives CSAMLAGGPKNIQYF.

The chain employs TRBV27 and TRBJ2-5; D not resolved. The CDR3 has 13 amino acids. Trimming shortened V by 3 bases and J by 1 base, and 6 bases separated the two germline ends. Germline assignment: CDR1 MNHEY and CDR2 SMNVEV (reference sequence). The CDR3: CASSFSTQETQYF. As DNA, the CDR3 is TGTGCCAGCAGTTTCTCCACCCAAGAGACCCAGTACTTC.

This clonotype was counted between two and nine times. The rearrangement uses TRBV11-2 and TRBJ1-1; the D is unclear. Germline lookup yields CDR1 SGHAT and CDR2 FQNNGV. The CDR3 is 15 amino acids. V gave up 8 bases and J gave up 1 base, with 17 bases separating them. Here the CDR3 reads CASAPSFLANTEAFF. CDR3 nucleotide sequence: TGTGCCAGCGCACCCAGCTTCCTTGCGAACACTGAAGCTTTCTTT.

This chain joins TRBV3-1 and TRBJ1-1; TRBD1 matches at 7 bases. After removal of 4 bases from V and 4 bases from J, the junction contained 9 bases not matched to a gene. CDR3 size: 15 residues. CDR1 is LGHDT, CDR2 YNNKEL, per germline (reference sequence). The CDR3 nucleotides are TGTGCCAGCAGCCCTAGACAGGGCCCGAGCACTGAAGCTTTCTTT. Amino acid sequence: CASSPRQGPSTEAFF.

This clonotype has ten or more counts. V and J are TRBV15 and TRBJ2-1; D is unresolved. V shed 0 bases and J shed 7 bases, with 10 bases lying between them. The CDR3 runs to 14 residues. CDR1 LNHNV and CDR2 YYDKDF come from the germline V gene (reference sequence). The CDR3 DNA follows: TGTGCCACCAGCAGAGATATAGGGCTTAATGAGCAGTTCTTC. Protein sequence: CATSRDIGLNEQFF.

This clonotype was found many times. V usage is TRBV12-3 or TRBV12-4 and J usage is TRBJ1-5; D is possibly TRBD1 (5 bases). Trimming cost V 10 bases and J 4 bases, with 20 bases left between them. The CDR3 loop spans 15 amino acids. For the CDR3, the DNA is TGTGCCACTTCCGACGGGGGATTGGGAAATCAGCCCCAGCATTTT. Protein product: CATSDGGLGNQPQHF.

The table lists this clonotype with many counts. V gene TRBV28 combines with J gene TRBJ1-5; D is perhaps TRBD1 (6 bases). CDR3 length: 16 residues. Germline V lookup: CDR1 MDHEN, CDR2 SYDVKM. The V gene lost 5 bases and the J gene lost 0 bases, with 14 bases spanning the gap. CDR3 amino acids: CASSPTTGTSNQPQHF. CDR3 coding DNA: TGTGCCAGCAGTCCTACGACAGGAACTAGCAATCAGCCCCAGCATTTT.